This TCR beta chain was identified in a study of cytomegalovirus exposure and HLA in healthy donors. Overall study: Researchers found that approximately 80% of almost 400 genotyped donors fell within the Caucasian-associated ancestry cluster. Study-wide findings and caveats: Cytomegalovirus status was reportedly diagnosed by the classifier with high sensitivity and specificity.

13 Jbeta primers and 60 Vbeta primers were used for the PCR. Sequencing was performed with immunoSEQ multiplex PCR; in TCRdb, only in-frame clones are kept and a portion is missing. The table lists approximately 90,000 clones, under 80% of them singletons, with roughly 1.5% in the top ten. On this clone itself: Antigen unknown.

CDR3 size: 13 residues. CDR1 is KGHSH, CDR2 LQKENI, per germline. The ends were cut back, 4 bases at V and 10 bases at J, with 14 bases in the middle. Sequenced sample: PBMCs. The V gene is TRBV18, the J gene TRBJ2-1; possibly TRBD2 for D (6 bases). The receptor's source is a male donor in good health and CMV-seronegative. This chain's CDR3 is CASSLRESGEQFF. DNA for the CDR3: TGTGCCAGCTCACTCCGGGAGTCGGGAGAGCAGTTCTTC.